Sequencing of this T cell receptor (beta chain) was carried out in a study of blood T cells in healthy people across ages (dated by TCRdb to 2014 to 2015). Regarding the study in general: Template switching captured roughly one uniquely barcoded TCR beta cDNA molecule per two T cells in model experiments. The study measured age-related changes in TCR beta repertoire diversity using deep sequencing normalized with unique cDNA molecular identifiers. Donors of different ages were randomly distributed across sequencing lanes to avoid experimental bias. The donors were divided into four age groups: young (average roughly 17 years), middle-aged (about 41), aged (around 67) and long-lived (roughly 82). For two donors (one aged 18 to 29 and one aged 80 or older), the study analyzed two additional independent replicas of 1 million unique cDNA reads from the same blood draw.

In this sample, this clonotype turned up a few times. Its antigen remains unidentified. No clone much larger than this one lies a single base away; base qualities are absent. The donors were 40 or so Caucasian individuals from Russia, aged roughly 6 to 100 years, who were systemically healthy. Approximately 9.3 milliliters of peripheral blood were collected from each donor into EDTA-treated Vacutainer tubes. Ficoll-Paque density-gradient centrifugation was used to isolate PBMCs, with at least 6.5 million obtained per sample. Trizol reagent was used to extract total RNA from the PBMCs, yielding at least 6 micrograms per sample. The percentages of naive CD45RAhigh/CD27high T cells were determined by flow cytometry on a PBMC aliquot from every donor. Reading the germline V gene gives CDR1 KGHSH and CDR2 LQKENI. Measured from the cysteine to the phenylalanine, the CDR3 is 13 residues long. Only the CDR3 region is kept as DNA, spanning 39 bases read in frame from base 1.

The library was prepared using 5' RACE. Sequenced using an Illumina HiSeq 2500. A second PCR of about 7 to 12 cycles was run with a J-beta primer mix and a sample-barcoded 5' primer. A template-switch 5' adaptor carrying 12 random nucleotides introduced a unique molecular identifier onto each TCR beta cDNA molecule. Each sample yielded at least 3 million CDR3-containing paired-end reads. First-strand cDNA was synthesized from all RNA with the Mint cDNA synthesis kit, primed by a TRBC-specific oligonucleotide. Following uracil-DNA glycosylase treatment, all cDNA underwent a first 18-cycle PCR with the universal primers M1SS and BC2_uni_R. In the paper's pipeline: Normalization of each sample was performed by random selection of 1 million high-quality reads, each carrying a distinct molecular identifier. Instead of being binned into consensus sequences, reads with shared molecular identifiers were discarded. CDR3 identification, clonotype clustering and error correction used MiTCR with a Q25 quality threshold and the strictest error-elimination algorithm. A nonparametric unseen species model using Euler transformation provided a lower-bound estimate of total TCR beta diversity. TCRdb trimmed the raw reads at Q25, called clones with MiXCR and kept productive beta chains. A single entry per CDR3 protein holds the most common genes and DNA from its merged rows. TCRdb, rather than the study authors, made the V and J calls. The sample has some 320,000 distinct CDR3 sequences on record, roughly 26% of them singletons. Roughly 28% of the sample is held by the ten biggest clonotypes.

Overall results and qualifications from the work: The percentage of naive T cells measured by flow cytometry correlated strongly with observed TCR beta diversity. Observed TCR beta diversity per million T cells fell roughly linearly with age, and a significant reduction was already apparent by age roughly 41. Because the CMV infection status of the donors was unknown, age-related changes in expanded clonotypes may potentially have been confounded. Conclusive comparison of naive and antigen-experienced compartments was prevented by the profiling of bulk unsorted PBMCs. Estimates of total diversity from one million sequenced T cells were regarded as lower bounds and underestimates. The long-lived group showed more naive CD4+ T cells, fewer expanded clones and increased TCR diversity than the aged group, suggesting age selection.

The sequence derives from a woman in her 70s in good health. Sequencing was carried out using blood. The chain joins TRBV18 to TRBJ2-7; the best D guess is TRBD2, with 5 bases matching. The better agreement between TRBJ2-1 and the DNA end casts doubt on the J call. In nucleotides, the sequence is TGTGCCAGCTCACTAGAGGGCACCTACCAGCAGTTCTTC. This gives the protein CASSLEGTYQQFF.